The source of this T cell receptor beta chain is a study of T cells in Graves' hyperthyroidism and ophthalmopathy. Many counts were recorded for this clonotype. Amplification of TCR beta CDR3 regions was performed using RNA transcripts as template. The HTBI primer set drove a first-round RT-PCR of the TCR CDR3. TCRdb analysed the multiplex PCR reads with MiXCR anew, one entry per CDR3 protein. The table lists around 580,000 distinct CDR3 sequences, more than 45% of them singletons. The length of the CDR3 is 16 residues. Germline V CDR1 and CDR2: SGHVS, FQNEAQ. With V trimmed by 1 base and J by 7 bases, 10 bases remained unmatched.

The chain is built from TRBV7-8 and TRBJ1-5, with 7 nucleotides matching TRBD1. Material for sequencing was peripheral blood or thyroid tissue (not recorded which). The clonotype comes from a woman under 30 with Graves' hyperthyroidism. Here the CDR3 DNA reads TGTGCCAGCAGCTTAGAGGGGGCAGGGATGGGACAGCCCCAGCATTTT. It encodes CASSLEGAGMGQPQHF.